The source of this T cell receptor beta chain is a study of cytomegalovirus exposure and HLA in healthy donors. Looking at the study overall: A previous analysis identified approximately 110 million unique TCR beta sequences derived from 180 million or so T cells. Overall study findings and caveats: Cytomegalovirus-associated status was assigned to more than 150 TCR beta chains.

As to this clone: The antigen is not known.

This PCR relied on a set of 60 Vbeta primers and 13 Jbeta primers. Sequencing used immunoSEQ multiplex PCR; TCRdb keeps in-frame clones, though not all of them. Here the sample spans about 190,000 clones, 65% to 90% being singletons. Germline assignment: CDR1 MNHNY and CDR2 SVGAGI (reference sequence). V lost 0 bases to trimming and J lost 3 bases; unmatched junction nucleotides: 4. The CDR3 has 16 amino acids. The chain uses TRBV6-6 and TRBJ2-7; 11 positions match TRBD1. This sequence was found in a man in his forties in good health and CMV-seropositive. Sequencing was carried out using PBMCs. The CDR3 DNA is TGTGCCAGCAGTTACTCCCGGGACAGGGGGAACTACGAGCAGTACTTC. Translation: CASSYSRDRGNYEQYF.